This T cell receptor beta chain stems from a study of blood T cells in healthy people across ages. Germline loops: CDR1 DFQATT, CDR2 SNEGSKA (reference sequence). This CDR3 is built from 14 residues. V was shortened by 5 bases and J by 11 bases, with 23 bases between the two germline ends. Through a sample-barcoded 5' primer and a J-beta primer mix, a second PCR was run for 7 to 11 cycles. TCRdb re-derived calls from the 5' RACE reads in MiXCR, one entry per CDR3 protein. The sample carries 1.5 million or so distinct CDR3 sequences, around two fifths recorded once. The clonotype was recovered from a woman between 18 and 29 years old in good health. The V call is TRBV20-1, the J call TRBJ2-3, with D perhaps TRBD2 (5 bases). Sequencing used blood. CDR3 nucleotides: TGCAGTGCTCCCTGGAGGTCCAACCTCCAAGGGCAGTATTTT. Translated: CSAPWRSNLQGQYF.